The rows below give T cell receptor beta chains drawn from one sample of a study of shared clonotypes between healthy human individuals. Some clones are missing from TCRdb's copy, which holds only in-frame ones; the method was immunoSEQ multiplex PCR. This table holds around 2,100,000 clones, about 95% found once. Sequencing was carried out using naive CD8+ T cells sorted from blood. The receptors were gathered from a man between 18 and 29 years old in good health. CDR3s include the opening cysteine and the closing phenylalanine or tryptophan. The D gene is left open where the match is weak. Clone size is given for some rows only: seen once, a few or many times, or a class if the clone is expanded.

NA | TRBJ2-2 | TRBV7-9 | 17 | NA | TGTGCCAGCAGCTTATCAAAGGACTCCGCGTTAACCGGGGAGCTGTTTTTT | CASSLSKDSALTGELFF
NA | TRBJ2-5 | TRBV12-5 | 17 | NA | TGTGCTAGTGGTTTGCACCTACTTCCGGAGTACCAAGAGACCCAGTACTTC | CASGLHLLPEYQETQYF
NA | TRBJ2-1 | TRBV5-1 | 15 | NA | TGCGCCAGCAGCTTGGCGCTAGGCTCCTACAATGAGCAGTTCTTC | CASSLALGSYNEQFF
NA | TRBJ1-5 | TRBV27 | 16 | NA | TGTGCCAGCAGTTCAAAACAGGGCTCAGGCAATCAGCCCCAGCATTTT | CASSSKQGSGNQPQHF
TRBD1 | TRBJ1-5 | TRBV9 | 18 | NA | TGTGCCAGCAGCGAGGCGGACAGGGGGCACTATAGCAATCAGCCCCAGCATTTT | CASSEADRGHYSNQPQHF
NA | TRBJ1-1 | TRBV7-9 | 14 | NA | TGTGCCAGCAGCTCCTCAGGGGTATGGACTGAAGCTTTCTTT | CASSSSGVWTEAFF
NA | TRBJ1-4 | TRBV4-3 | 16 | NA | TGCGCCAGCAGCCAAGTATGGGAGGGGCTGGATGAAAAACTGTTTTTT | CASSQVWEGLDEKLFF
NA | TRBJ2-7 | TRBV5-1 | 14 | once | TGCGCCAGCAGCTTGGTTACCGGTACCTACGAGCAGTACTTC | CASSLVTGTYEQYF
NA | TRBJ2-7 | TRBV15 | 13 | NA | TGTGCCACCAGCTCTCGAACTGACTACGAGCAGTACTTC | CATSSRTDYEQYF
NA | TRBJ2-1 | TRBV29-1 | 14 | NA | TGCAGCGTTGTGGGACTGGACTCCTACAATGAGCAGTTCTTC | CSVVGLDSYNEQFF
NA | TRBJ2-5 | TRBV4-1 | 13 | NA | TGCGCCAGCAGCCAAGTGGGGGTAGAGACCCAGTACTTC | CASSQVGVETQYF
NA | TRBJ2-2 | TRBV7-6 | 15 | NA | TGTGCCAGCAGCTCGGAGGGCCCGTACACCGGGGAGCTGTTTTTT | CASSSEGPYTGELFF
NA | TRBJ2-5 | TRBV5-6 | 14 | NA | TGTGCCAGCAGCTCGGACAGCTTTCAAGAGACCCAGTACTTC | CASSSDSFQETQYF
TRBD1 | TRBJ2-2 | TRBV5-6 | 19 | NA | TGTGCCAGCAGCTTGGTTTATATCTCGCAGGGGGCGAACACCGGGGAGCTGTTTTTT | CASSLVYISQGANTGELFF
NA | TRBJ2-7 | TRBV14 | 13 | NA | TGTGCCAGCAGCCAGGCCAGTTGGTCCGAGCAGTACTTC | CASSQASWSEQYF
TRBD1 | TRBJ2-7 | TRBV15 | 17 | NA | TGTGCCACCAGCAGAGAAGGAAGGACAGGGGGATACTACGAGCAGTACTTC | CATSREGRTGGYYEQYF
NA | TRBJ1-1 | TRBV7-6 | 13 | NA | TGTGCCAGCAGCTTAGCTGGGGCAGACGAAGCTTTCTTT | CASSLAGADEAFF
TRBD1 | TRBJ1-1 | TRBV5-1 | 15 | NA | TGCGCCAGCAGACTTCTCCCGGACAGGGCTGCTGAAGCTTTCTTT | CASRLLPDRAAEAFF
NA | TRBJ1-4 | TRBV5-6 | 14 | NA | TGTGCCAGCACCTCGTGGGAAGAGAATGAAAAACTGTTTTTT | CASTSWEENEKLFF
NA | TRBJ1-2 | TRBV19 | 15 | few | TGTGCCAGTAGTATAGATCTTGAAACGGCGGATGGCTACACCTTC | CASSIDLETADGYTF
NA | TRBJ1-3 | TRBV30 | 13 | NA | TGTGCCTGGAGTGAGGGCTCTGGAAACACCATATATTTT | CAWSEGSGNTIYF
TRBD1 | TRBJ1-1 | TRBV5-4 | 14 | NA | TGTGCCAGCAGCTTCGGGACAGGGAACACTGAAGCTTTCTTT | CASSFGTGNTEAFF
NA | TRBJ1-1 | TRBV10-1 | 13 | NA | TGCGCCAGCAGTGAGGGACTGTACACTGAAGCTTTCTTT | CASSEGLYTEAFF